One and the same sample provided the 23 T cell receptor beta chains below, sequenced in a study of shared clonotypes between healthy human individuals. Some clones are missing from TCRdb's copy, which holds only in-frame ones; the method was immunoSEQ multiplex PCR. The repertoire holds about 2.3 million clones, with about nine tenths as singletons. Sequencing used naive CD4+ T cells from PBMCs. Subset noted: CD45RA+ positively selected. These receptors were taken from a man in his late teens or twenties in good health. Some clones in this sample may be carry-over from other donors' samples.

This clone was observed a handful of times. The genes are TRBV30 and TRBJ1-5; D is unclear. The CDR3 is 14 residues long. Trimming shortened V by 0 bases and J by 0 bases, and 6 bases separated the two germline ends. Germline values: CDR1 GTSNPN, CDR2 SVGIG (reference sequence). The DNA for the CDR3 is TGTGCCTGGAGTGTAGTGGCTAGCAATCAGCCCCAGCATTTT. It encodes CAWSVVASNQPQHF.

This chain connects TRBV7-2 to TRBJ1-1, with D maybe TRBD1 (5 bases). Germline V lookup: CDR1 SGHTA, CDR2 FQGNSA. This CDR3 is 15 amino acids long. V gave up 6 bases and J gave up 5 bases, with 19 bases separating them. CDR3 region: CASSPGPTQGTEAFF. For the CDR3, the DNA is TGTGCCAGCAGTCCCGGACCGACCCAGGGTACTGAAGCTTTCTTT.

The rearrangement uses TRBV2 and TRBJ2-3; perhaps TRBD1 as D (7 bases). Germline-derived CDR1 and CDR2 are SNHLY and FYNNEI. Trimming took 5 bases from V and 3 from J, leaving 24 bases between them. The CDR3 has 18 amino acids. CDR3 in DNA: TGTGCCAGCAGTCACGCCCAAGGAGGGGGCTTAGGGACAGATACGCAGTATTTT. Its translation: CASSHAQGGGLGTDTQYF.

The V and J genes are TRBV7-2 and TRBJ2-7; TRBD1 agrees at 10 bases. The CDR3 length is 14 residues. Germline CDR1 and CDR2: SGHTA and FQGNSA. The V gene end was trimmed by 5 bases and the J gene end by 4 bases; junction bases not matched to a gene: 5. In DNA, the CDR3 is TGTGCCAGCAGCAGGGACAGGGGAGGGTACGAGCAGTACTTC. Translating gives CASSRDRGGYEQYF.

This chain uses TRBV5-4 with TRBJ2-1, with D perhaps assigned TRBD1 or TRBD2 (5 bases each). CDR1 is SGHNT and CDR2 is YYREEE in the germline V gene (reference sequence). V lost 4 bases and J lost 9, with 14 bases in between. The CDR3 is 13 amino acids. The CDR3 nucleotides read TGTGCCAGCAGCCTGAGGGGCCTGGGTGAGCAGTTCTTC. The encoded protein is CASSLRGLGEQFF.

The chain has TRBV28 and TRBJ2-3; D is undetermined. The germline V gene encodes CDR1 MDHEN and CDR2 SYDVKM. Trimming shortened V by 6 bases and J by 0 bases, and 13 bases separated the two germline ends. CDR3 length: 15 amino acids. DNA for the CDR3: TGTGCCAGCAGCCAGGTGACTCCTAGCACAGATACGCAGTATTTT. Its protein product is CASSQVTPSTDTQYF.

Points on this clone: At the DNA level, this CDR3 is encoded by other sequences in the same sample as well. CDR3 DNA: TGCGCCAGCAGCTTGGGGCTAGCGGGAGGGAGCACAGATACGCAGTATTTT. Amino acids: CASSLGLAGGSTDTQYF. The V and J genes are TRBV5-1 and TRBJ2-3, with TRBD2 matching over 12 bases. The CDR3 contains 17 residues. With V trimmed by 0 bases and J by 0 bases, 2 bases remained unmatched. CDR1 is SGHRS, CDR2 YFSETQ, per germline. Combining the CDR3 with reference TRBV5-1 and TRBJ2-3 gives the whole variable domain KAGVTQTPRYLIKTRGQQVTLSCSPISGHRSVSWYQQTPGQGLQFLFEYFSETQRNKGNFPGRFSGRQFSNSRSEMNVSTLELGDSALYLCASSLGLAGGSTDTQYFGPGTRLTVL.

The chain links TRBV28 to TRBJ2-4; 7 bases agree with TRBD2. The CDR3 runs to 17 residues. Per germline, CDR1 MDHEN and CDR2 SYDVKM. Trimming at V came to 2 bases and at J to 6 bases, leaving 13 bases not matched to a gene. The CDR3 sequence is CASSLRPTGGSGNIQYF. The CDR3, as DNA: TGTGCCAGCAGTTTAAGGCCGACCGGGGGGTCAGGAAACATTCAGTACTTC.

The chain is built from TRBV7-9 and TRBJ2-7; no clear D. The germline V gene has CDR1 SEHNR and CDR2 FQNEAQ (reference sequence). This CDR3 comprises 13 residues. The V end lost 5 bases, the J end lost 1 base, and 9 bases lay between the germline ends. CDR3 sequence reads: CASSRDTSYEQYF. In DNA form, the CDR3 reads TGTGCCAGCAGCCGCGACACATCCTACGAGCAGTACTTC.

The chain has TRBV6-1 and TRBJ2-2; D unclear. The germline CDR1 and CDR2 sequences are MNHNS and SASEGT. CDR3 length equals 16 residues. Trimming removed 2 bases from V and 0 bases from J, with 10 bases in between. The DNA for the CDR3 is TGTGCCAGCAGTGAATACAGCGTCGCGAACACCGGGGAGCTGTTTTTT. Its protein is CASSEYSVANTGELFF.

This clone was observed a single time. The CDR3 DNA follows: TGTGCCAGCAGTGAAGCGGGCCGCCGGGAGGGCTATGGCTACACCTTC. Its translation: CASSEAGRREGYGYTF. The chain joins TRBV6-1 to TRBJ1-2; D remains unclear. Trimming stripped 0 bases from V and 4 bases from J, with 15 bases between. The CDR3 covers 16 residues. CDR1 and CDR2 (germline): MNHNS, SASEGT.

CDR3 region: CASSSGDIYTEAFF. CDR3 DNA sequence: TGTGCCAGCAGTTCAGGGGACATATACACTGAAGCTTTCTTT. The chain couples TRBV28 to TRBJ1-1; D perhaps matches TRBD1 (6 bases). Between the trimmed V and J ends, which lost 4 bases and 3 bases, there was a span of 12 bases. Germline CDR1 is MDHEN and CDR2 is SYDVKM. CDR3 size: 14 residues.

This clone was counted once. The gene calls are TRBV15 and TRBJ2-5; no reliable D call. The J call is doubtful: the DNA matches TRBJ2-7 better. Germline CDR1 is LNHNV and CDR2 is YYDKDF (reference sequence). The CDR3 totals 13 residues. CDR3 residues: CATSRDGRYEQYF. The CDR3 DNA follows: TGTGCCACCAGCAGAGATGGCCGCTACGAGCAGTACTTC.

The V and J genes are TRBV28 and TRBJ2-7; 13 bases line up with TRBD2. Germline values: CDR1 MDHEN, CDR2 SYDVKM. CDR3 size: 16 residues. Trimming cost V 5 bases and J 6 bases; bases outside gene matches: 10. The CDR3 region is CASSTPGLAGIGEQYF. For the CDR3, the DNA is TGTGCCAGCAGTACCCCGGGACTAGCGGGAATTGGCGAGCAGTACTTC.

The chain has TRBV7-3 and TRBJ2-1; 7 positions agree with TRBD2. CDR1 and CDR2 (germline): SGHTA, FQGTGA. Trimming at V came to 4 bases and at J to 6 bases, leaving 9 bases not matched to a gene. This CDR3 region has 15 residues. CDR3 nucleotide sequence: TGTGCCAGCAGCTCCCAGAGTGGGAGGGCCAATGAGCAGTTCTTC. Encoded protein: CASSSQSGRANEQFF.

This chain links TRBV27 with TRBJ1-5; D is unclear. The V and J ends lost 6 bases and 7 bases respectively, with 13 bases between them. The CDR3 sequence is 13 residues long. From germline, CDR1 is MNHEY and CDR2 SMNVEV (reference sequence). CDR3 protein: CASSLSGWQPQHF. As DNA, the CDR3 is TGTGCCAGCAGCCTTTCGGGGTGGCAGCCCCAGCATTTT.

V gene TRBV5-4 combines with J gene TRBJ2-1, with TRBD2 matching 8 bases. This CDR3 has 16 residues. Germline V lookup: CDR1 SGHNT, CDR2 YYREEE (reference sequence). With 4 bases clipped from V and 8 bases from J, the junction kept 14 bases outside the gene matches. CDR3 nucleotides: TGTGCCAGCAGCGCGCCACTAGCGGCGCTCCCCCATGAGCAGTTCTTC. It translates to CASSAPLAALPHEQFF.

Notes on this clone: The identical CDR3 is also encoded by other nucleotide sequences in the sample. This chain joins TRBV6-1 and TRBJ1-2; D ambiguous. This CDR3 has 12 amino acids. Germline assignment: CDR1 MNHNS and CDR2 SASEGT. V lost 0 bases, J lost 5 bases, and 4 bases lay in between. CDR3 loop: CASSEALYGYTF. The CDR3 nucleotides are TGTGCCAGCAGTGAAGCTTTATATGGCTACACCTTC.

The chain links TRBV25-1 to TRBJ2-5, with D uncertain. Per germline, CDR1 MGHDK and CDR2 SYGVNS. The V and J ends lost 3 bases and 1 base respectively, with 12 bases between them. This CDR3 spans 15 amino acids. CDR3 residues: CASSEFAALQETQYF. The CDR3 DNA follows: TGTGCCAGCAGTGAGTTTGCAGCCCTCCAAGAGACCCAGTACTTC. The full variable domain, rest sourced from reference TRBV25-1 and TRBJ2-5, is EADIYQTPRYLVIGTGKKITLECSQTMGHDKMYWYQQDPGMELHLIHYSYGVNSTEKGDLSSESTVSRIRTEHFPLTLESARPSHTSQYLCASSEFAALQETQYFGPGTRLLVL.

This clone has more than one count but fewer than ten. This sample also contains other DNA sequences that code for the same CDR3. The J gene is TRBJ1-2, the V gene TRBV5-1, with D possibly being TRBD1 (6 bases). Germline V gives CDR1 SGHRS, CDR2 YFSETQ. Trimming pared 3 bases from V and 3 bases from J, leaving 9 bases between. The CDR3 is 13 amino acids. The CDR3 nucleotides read TGCGCCAGCAGCTCACAGGGCGACTATGGCTACACCTTC. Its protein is CASSSQGDYGYTF.

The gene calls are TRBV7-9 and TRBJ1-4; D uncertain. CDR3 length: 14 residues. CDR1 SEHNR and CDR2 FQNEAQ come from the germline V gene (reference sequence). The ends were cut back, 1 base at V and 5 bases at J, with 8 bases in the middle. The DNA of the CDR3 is TGTGCCAGCAGCTTAGGTGTAAGGAATGAAAAACTGTTTTTT. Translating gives CASSLGVRNEKLFF.

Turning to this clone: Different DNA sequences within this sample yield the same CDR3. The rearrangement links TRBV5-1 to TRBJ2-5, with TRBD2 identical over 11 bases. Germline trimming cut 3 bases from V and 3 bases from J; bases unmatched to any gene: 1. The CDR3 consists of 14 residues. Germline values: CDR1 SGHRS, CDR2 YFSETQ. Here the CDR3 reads CASSSGLAEETQYF. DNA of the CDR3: TGCGCCAGCAGCTCGGGACTAGCGGAAGAGACCCAGTACTTC.

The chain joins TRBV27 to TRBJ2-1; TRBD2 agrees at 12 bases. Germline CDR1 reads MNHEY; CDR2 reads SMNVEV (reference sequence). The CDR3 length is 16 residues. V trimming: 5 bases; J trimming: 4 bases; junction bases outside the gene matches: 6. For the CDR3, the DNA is TGTGCCAGCAGTGCACTAGCGGGAGGTATGTACAATGAGCAGTTCTTC. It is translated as CASSALAGGMYNEQFF.